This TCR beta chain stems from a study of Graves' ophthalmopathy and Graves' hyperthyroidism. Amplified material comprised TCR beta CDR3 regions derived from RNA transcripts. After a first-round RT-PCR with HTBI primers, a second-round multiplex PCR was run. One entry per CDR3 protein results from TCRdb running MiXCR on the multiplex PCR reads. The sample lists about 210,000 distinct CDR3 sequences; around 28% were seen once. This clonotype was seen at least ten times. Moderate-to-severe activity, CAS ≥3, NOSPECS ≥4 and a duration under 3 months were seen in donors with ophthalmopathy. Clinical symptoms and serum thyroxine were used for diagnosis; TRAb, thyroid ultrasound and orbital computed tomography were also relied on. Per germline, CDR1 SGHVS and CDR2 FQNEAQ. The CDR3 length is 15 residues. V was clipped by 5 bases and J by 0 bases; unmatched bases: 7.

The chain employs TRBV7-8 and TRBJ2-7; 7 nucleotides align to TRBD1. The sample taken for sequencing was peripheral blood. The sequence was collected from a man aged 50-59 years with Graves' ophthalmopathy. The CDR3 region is CASSRGRDSSYEQYF. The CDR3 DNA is TGTGCCAGCAGCAGAGGTCGGGACAGCTCCTACGAGCAGTACTTC.